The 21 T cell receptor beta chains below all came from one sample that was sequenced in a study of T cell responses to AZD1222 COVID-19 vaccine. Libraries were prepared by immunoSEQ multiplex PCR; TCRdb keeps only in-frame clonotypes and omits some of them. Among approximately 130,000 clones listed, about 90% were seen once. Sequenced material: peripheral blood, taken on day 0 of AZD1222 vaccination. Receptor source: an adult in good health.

CDR3 residues: CAWSVSRDLVQAEKLFF. CDR3 bases: TGTGCCTGGAGTGTATCGAGGGATCTAGTTCAGGCGGAAAAACTGTTTTTT. The chain couples TRBV30 to TRBJ1-4; D unclear. The germline V gene has CDR1 GTSNPN and CDR2 SVGIG (reference sequence). The V end lost 0 bases, the J end lost 8 bases, and 22 bases lay between the germline ends. CDR3 length: 17 amino acids. The full variable domain, with the rest looked up from reference TRBV30 and TRBJ1-4, is SQTIHQWPATLVQPVGSPLSLECTVEGTSNPNLYWYRQAAGRGLQLLFYSVGIGQISSEVPQNLSASRPQDRQFILSSKKLLLSDSGFYLCAWSVSRDLVQAEKLFFGSGTQLSVL.

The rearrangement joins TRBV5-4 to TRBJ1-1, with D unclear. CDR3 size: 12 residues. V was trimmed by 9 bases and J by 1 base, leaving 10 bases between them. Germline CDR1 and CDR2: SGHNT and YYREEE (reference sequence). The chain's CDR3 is CAMGWRNTEAFF. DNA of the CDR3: TGTGCCATGGGATGGAGGAACACTGAAGCTTTCTTT.

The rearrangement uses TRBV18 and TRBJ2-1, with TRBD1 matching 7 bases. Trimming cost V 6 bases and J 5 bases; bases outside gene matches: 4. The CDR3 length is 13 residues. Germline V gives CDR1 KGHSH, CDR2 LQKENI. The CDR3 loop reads CASSGQADNEQFF. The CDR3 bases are TGTGCCAGCTCCGGACAGGCAGACAATGAGCAGTTCTTC. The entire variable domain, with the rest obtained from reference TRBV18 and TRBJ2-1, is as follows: NAGVMQNPRHLVRRRGQEARLRCSPMKGHSHVYWYRQLPEEGLKFMVYLQKENIIDESGMPKERFSAEFPKEGPSILRIQQVVRGDSAAYFCASSGQADNEQFFGPGTRLTVL.

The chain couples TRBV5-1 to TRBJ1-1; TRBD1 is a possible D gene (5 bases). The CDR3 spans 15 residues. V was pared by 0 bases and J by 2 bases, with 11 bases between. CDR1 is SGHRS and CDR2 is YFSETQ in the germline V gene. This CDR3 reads CASSLVAGSNTEAFF. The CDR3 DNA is TGCGCCAGCAGCTTGGTAGCAGGGTCTAACACTGAAGCTTTCTTT.

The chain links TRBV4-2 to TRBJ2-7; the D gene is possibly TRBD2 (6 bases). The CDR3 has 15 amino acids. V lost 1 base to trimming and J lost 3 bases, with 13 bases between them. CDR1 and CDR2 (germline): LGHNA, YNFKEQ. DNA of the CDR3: TGTGCCAGCAGCCAAGCAGGAGCGGGTGTCTACGAGCAGTACTTC. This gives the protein CASSQAGAGVYEQYF.

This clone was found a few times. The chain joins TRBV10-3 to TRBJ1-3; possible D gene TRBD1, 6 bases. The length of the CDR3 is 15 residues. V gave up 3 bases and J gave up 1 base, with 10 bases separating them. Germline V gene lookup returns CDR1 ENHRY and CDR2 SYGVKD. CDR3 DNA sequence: TGTGCCATCAGTGAAGGGACATTATCTGGAAACACCATATATTTT. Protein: CAISEGTLSGNTIYF.

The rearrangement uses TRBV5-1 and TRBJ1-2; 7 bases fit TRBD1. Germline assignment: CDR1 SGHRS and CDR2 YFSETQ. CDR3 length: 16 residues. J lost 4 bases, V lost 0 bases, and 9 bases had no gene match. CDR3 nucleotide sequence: TGCGCCAGCAGCTTGGAACCCCACAGGGGAGGCTATGGCTACACCTTC. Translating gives CASSLEPHRGGYGYTF.

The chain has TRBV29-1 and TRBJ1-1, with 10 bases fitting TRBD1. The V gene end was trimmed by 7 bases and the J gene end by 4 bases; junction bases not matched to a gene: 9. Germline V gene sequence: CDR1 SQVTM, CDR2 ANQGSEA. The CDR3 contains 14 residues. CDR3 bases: TGCAGCGCCACACCGGACAGGGGGATCACTGAAGCTTTCTTT. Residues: CSATPDRGITEAFF.

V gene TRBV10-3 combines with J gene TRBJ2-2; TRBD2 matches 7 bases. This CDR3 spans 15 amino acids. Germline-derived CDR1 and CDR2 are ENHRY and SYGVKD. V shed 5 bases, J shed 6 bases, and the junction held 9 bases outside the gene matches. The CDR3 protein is CAISIGLVGSGELFF. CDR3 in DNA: TGTGCCATCAGTATCGGACTAGTTGGGTCCGGGGAGCTGTTTTTT.

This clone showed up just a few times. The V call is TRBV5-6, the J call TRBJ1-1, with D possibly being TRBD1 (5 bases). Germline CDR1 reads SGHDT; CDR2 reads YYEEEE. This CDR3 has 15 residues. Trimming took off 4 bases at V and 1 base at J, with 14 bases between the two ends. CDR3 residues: CASSRGYGWNTEAFF. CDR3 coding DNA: TGTGCCAGCAGCCGGGGGTACGGTTGGAACACTGAAGCTTTCTTT. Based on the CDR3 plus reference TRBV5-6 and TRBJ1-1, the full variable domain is DAGVTQSPTHLIKTRGQQVTLRCSPKSGHDTVSWYQQALGQGPQFIFQYYEEEERQRGNFPDRFSGHQFPNYSSELNVNALLLGDSALYLCASSRGYGWNTEAFFGQGTRLTVV.

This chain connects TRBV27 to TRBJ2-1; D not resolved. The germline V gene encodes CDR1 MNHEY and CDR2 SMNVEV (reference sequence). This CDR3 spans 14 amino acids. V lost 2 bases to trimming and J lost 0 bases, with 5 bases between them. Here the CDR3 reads CASSLRNSYNEQFF. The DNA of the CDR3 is TGTGCCAGCAGTTTACGGAACTCCTACAATGAGCAGTTCTTC.

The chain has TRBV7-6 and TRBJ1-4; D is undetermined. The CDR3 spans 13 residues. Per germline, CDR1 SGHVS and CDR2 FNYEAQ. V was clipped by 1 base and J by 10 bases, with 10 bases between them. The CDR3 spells CASSLGTTGKLFF. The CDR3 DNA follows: TGTGCCAGCAGCTTAGGCACCACTGGAAAACTGTTTTTT.

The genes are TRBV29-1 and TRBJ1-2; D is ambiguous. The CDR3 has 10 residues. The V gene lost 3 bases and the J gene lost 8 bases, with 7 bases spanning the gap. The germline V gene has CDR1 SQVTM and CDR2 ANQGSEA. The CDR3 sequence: CSVDLYGYTF. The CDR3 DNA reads TGCAGCGTTGACCTCTACGGCTACACCTTC.

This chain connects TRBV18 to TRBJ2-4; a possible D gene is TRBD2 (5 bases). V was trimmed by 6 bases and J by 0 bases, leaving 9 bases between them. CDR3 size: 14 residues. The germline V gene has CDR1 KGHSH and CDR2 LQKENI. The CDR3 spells CASSLGLAKNIQYF. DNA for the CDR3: TGTGCCAGCTCTCTTGGACTAGCCAAAAACATTCAGTACTTC. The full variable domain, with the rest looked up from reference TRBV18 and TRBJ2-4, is NAGVMQNPRHLVRRRGQEARLRCSPMKGHSHVYWYRQLPEEGLKFMVYLQKENIIDESGMPKERFSAEFPKEGPSILRIQQVVRGDSAAYFCASSLGLAKNIQYFGAGTRLSVL.

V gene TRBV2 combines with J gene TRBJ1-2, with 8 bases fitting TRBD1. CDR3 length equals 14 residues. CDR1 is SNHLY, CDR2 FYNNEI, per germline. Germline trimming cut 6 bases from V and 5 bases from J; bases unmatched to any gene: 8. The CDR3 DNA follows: TGTGCCAGCAGGGTGCAGGGGGCGCGGTATGGCTACACCTTC. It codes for CASRVQGARYGYTF.

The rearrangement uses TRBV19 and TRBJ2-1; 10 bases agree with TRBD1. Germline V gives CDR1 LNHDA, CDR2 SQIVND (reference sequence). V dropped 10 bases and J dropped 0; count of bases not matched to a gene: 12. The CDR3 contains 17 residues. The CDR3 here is CAIGQGVGARSYNEQFF. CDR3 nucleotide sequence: TGTGCCATCGGACAGGGGGTAGGGGCTCGCTCCTACAATGAGCAGTTCTTC.

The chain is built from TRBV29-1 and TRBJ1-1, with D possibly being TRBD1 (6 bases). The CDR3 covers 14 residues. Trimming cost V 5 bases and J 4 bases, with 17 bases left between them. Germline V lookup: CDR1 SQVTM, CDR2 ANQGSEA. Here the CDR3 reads CSVHFTGSSTEAFF. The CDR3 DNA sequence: TGCAGCGTTCACTTTACAGGGTCGAGCACTGAAGCTTTCTTT.

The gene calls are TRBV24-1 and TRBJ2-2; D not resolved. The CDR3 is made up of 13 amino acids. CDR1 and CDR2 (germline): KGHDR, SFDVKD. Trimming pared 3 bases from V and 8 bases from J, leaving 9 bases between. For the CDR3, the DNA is TGTGCCACCAGTGATCCCAATCGGGGGGAGCTGTTTTTT. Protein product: CATSDPNRGELFF.

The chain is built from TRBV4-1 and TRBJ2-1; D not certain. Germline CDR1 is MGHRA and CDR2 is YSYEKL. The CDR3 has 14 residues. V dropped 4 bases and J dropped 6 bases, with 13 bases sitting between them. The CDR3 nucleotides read TGCGCCAGCAGCCTCCCAAGGAGTCTCAATGAGCAGTTCTTC. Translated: CASSLPRSLNEQFF.

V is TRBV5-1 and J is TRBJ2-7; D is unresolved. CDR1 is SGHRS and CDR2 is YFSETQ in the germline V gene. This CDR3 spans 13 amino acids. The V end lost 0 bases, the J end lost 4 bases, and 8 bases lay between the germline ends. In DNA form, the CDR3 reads TGCGCCAGCAGCTTGGTGGTCGGTTACGAGCAGTACTTC. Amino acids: CASSLVVGYEQYF.

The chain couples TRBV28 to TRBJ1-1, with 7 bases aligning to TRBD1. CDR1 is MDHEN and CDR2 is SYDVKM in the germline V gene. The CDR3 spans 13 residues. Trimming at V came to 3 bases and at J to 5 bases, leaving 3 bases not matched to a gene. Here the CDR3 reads CASSFRRGTEAFF. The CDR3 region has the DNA TGTGCCAGCAGTTTTCGCAGGGGGACTGAAGCTTTCTTT.